The 18 T cell receptor beta chains given below trace back to one sample, sequenced in a study of T cells in Graves' hyperthyroidism and ophthalmopathy. TCR beta CDR3 region amplification was performed from RNA transcripts. The HTBI primer set drove a first-round RT-PCR of the TCR CDR3. MiXCR, run by TCRdb on the multiplex PCR reads, gives a single entry per CDR3 protein. The repertoire consists of 360,000 or so distinct CDR3 sequences, with around 18% occurring once and the leading ten covering roughly 15%. Sequencing used blood. Every receptor here comes from a middle-aged woman with Graves' ophthalmopathy.

This clonotype was seen at least ten times. The V call is TRBV12-3 or TRBV12-4, the J call TRBJ1-5, with D unclear. V shed 3 bases and J shed 5 bases, with 8 bases lying between them. CDR3 length equals 13 residues. CDR3 DNA sequence: TGTGCCAGCAGTTTTGGAGAAGATCAGCCCCAGCATTTT. Its protein is CASSFGEDQPQHF.

This clonotype was seen repeatedly, ten times or more. V usage is TRBV12-3 or TRBV12-4 and J usage is TRBJ2-2; D is ambiguous. Trimming left V 3 bases short and J 4 bases short, with 15 bases between. CDR3 length: 16 residues. Here the CDR3 reads CASSFEANLGTGELFF. Written as DNA, the CDR3 is TGTGCCAGCAGTTTTGAGGCGAATTTGGGCACCGGGGAGCTGTTTTTT.

This clonotype was seen ten or more times. The V and J genes are TRBV28 and TRBJ2-7; D might be TRBD1 or TRBD2, each matching 5 bases. This CDR3 spans 18 amino acids. CDR1 and CDR2 (germline): MDHEN, SYDVKM. V was pared by 3 bases and J by 0 bases, with 21 bases between. The DNA of the CDR3 is TGTGCCAGCAGTTTCCCCACCCGGGGACGGAAGAGCTCCTACGAGCAGTACTTC. Protein: CASSFPTRGRKSSYEQYF.

V usage is TRBV7-2 and J usage is TRBJ2-5, with TRBD1 identical over 8 bases. Trimming at V came to 2 bases and at J to 4 bases, leaving 9 bases not matched to a gene. The CDR3 is 16 residues long. Germline CDR1 and CDR2: SGHTA and FQGNSA. The CDR3 DNA is TGTGCCAGCAGCTTATGGGCAGGGGGCGCATTAGAGACCCAGTACTTC. Its protein product is CASSLWAGGALETQYF.

This clonotype was counted at least ten times. The chain links TRBV6-5 to TRBJ1-5, with unresolved D. The V end lost 4 bases, the J end lost 4 bases, and 14 bases lay between the germline ends. CDR3 size: 15 residues. Germline CDR1 is MNHEY and CDR2 is SVGAGI. The DNA of the CDR3 is TGTGCCAGCAGTTCCACGTGGTGGGCGAATCAGCCCCAGCATTTT. It encodes CASSSTWWANQPQHF.

The V call is TRBV6-1, the J call TRBJ2-7; D is ambiguous. Trimming cost V 2 bases and J 6 bases, with 23 bases left between them. Germline V gives CDR1 MNHNS, CDR2 SASEGT. This CDR3 is built from 17 residues. The CDR3 region is CASSELGFLPEYGEQYF. In DNA, the CDR3 is TGTGCCAGCAGTGAATTGGGATTCCTTCCGGAATACGGCGAGCAGTACTTC.

The gene calls are TRBV12-3 or TRBV12-4 and TRBJ1-5; 7 nucleotides align to TRBD1. Trimming cost V 6 bases and J 5 bases; bases outside gene matches: 4. The CDR3 spans 13 residues. CDR3 bases: TGTGCCAGCAGAAACAGGGGCTATCAGCCCCAGCATTTT. Translating gives CASRNRGYQPQHF.

In this sample, this clonotype turned up many times. The genes are TRBV3-1 and TRBJ1-2; 7 bases agree with TRBD1. V gave up 3 bases and J gave up 3 bases; unmatched junction bases: 7. CDR3 length: 15 amino acids. Germline V gene data show CDR1 as LGHDT and CDR2 as YNNKEL (reference sequence). The DNA of the CDR3 is TGTGCCAGCAGCCAGGGAGGGGGCTATGACTATGGCTACACCTTC. As protein: CASSQGGGYDYGYTF.

This clonotype was recorded at least ten times. The chain joins TRBV19 to TRBJ1-5; D is possibly TRBD1 (6 bases). Germline assignment: CDR1 LNHDA and CDR2 SQIVND (reference sequence). The V gene lost 5 bases and the J gene lost 4 bases, with 21 bases spanning the gap. This CDR3 is built from 17 residues. The CDR3 sequence is CASSPSGGPYQNQPQHF. Written as DNA, the CDR3 is TGTGCCAGTAGTCCGTCCGGGGGCCCCTACCAAAATCAGCCCCAGCATTTT.

This clonotype came up many times. This chain uses TRBV15 with TRBJ1-5; the D is unclear. Trimming pared 0 bases from V and 4 bases from J, leaving 7 bases between. Germline assignment: CDR1 LNHNV and CDR2 YYDKDF (reference sequence). The CDR3 is 14 residues long. CDR3 amino acids: CATSRDRANQPQHF. CDR3 nucleotides: TGTGCCACCAGCAGAGATAGAGCTAATCAGCCCCAGCATTTT.

This clonotype showed up many times. The chain couples TRBV28 to TRBJ2-7, with 9 bases aligning to TRBD2. Germline CDR1 MDHEN, CDR2 SYDVKM. The J segment lost 6 bases and the V segment lost 6 bases, leaving 12 bases of the junction unmatched. The CDR3 has 15 residues. This CDR3 reads CASSFSGSLPSEQYF. As DNA, the CDR3 is TGTGCCAGCAGCTTTAGCGGGAGCCTTCCTTCCGAGCAGTACTTC.

Ten or more counts support this clonotype. The chain uses TRBV11-2 and TRBJ2-7; 10 nucleotides match TRBD2. Germline V gives CDR1 SGHAT, CDR2 FQNNGV. The CDR3 length is 15 residues. V dropped 1 base and J dropped 4; count of bases not matched to a gene: 4. CDR3 region: CASSLGGSGRYEQYF. DNA of the CDR3: TGTGCCAGCAGCTTAGGGGGTAGCGGGAGGTACGAGCAGTACTTC.

The chain links TRBV29-1 to TRBJ2-5; D is ambiguous. Trimming pared 2 bases from V and 1 base from J, leaving 8 bases between. The CDR3 has 13 residues. Germline V CDR1 and CDR2: SQVTM, ANQGSEA. Here the CDR3 reads CSVERDRQETQYF. DNA of the CDR3: TGCAGCGTTGAAAGGGATCGCCAAGAGACCCAGTACTTC.

This clonotype came up a few times. CDR3 loop: CASSTGPLVYGYTF. For the CDR3, the DNA is TGTGCCAGCAGTACGGGACCGCTCGTTTATGGCTACACCTTC. The rearrangement links TRBV6-1 to TRBJ1-2; D is possibly TRBD1 (5 bases). CDR3 length: 14 amino acids. Trimming shortened V by 5 bases and J by 5 bases, and 15 bases separated the two germline ends. The V gene's germline CDR1 is MNHNS and CDR2 SASEGT.

This clonotype was seen more than once but under ten times. This chain connects TRBV12-3 or TRBV12-4 to TRBJ2-7, with 8 bases fitting TRBD1. V gave up 2 bases and J gave up 2 bases; unmatched junction bases: 14. This CDR3 is built from 18 residues. As DNA, the CDR3 is TGTGCCAGCAGTTTAAAGGGAGCAGGGGGCGGAGGCGCCTACGAGCAGTACTTC. Protein: CASSLKGAGGGGAYEQYF.

In its sample, this clonotype was seen many times. The chain combines TRBV6-2 or TRBV6-3 with TRBJ2-2; D is tentatively TRBD1 or TRBD2 (5 bases each). V was cut by 5 bases and J by 9 bases, with 22 bases left in between. From germline, CDR1 is MNHEY and CDR2 SVGEGT. The CDR3 runs 16 residues. CDR3 amino acids: CASSLPQGPKFWELFF. CDR3 in DNA: TGTGCCAGCAGTCTCCCTCAGGGACCTAAATTTTGGGAGCTGTTTTTT.

In its sample, this clonotype was seen many times. The V gene is TRBV30, the J gene TRBJ1-1, with 8 bases identical to TRBD1. CDR3 length: 14 residues. Germline trimming cut 3 bases from V and 5 bases from J; bases unmatched to any gene: 8. CDR1 and CDR2 from the germline V gene are GTSNPN and SVGIG (reference sequence). The CDR3 reads CAWRGWTGRTEAFF. CDR3 DNA: TGTGCCTGGAGAGGCTGGACAGGGAGGACTGAAGCTTTCTTT.

This clonotype came up many times. The genes are TRBV30 and TRBJ1-1, with D possibly matching TRBD1 (6 bases). CDR1 GTSNPN and CDR2 SVGIG come from the germline V gene (reference sequence). The ends were cut back, 2 bases at V and 1 base at J, with 11 bases in the middle. The CDR3 contains 14 residues. CDR3 in DNA: TGTGCCTGGAGTCCGGGACACTCGAACACTGAAGCTTTCTTT. Its translation: CAWSPGHSNTEAFF.